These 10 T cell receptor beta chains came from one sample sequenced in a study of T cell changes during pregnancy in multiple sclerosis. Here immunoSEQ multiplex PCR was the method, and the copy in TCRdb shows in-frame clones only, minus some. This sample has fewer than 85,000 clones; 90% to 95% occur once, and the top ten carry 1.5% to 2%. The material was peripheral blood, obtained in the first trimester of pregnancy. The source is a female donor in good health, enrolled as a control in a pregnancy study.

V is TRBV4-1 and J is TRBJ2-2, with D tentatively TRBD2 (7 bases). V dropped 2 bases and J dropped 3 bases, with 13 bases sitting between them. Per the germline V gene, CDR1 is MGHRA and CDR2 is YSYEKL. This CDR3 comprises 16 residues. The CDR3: CASSQTKGGYTGELFF. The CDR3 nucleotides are TGCGCCAGCAGCCAAACGAAGGGGGGGTACACCGGGGAGCTGTTTTTT.

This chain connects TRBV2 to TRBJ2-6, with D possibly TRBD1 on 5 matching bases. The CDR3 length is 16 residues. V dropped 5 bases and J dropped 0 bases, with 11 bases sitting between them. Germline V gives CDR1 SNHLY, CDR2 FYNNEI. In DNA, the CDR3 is TGTGCCAGCAGTAACAGGCTGCTCTCTGGGGCCAACGTCCTGACTTTC. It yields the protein CASSNRLLSGANVLTF.

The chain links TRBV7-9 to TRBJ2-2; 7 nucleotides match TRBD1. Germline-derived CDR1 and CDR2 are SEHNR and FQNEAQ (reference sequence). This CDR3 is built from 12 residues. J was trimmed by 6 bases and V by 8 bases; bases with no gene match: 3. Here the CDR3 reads CASHRGAGELFF. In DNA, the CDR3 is TGTGCCAGCCACAGGGGTGCCGGGGAGCTGTTTTTT.

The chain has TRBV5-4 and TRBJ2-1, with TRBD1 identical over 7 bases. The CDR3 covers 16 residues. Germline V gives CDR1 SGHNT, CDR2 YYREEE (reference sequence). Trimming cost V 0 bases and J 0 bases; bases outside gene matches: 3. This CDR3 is CASSLAPGGSYNEQFF. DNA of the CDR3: TGTGCCAGCAGCTTGGCCCCAGGGGGCTCCTACAATGAGCAGTTCTTC.

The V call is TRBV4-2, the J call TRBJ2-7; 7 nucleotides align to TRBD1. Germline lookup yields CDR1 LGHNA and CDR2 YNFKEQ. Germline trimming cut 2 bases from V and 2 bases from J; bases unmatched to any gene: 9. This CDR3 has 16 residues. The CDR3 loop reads CASSQHSGQATYEQYF. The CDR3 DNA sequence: TGTGCCAGCAGCCAACATTCTGGACAGGCGACCTACGAGCAGTACTTC.

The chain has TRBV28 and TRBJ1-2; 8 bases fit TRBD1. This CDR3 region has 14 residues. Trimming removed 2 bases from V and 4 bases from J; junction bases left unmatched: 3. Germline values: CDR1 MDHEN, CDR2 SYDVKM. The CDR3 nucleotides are TGTGCCAGCAGTTTAACAGGGGGGCTCTATGGCTACACCTTC. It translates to CASSLTGGLYGYTF.

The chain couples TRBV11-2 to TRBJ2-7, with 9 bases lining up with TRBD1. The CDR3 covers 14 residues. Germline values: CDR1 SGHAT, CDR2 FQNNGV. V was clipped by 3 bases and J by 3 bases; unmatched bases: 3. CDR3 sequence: CASSFDRGDYEQYF. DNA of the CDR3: TGTGCCAGCAGCTTCGACAGGGGGGACTACGAGCAGTACTTC.

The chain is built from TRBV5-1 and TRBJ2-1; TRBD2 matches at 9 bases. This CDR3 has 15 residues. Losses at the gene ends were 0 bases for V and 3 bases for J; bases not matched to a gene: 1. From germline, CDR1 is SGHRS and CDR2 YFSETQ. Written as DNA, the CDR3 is TGCGCCAGCAGCTTGGTAGCGGGGGACTACAATGAGCAGTTCTTC. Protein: CASSLVAGDYNEQFF.

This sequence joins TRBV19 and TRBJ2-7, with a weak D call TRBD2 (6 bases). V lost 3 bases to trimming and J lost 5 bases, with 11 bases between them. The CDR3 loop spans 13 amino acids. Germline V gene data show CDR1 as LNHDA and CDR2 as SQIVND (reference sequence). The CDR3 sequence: CASSIGREHEQYF. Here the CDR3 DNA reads TGTGCCAGTAGTATCGGTCGGGAGCACGAGCAGTACTTC.

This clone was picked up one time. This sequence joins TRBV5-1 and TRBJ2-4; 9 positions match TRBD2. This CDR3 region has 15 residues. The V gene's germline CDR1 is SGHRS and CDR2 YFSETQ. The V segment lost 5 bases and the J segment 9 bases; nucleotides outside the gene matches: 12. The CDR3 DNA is TGCGCCAGCAGTCGTGATAGCGGGAGTATTGGCATTCAGTACTTC. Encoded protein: CASSRDSGSIGIQYF. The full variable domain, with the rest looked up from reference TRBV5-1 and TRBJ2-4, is KAGVTQTPRYLIKTRGQQVTLSCSPISGHRSVSWYQQTPGQGLQFLFEYFSETQRNKGNFPGRFSGRQFSNSRSEMNVSTLELGDSALYLCASSRDSGSIGIQYFGAGTRLSVL.